These 6 T cell receptor beta chains originate from one sample sequenced in a study of blood T cell repertoires in COVID-19 (dated by TCRdb to the early 2020s). The library was produced with the immunoSEQ multiplex PCR assay. Drawn from immuneACCESS, this table holds only the in-frame rearrangements with V and J called that TCRdb kept. Clones are partly lost; checked studies trace under half to an unresolved V gene and leave the rest unexplained. In this sample the table shows roughly 45,000 clones, roughly 84% of which occur a single time. 4.4% of the sample is in the top ten clones. The sequencing input was peripheral blood. The receptors were gathered from a man in his fifties or sixties with active COVID-19.

The V gene is TRBV15, the J gene TRBJ1-5; D is ambiguous. Trimming left V 0 bases short and J 7 bases short, with 4 bases between. The CDR3 sequence is 12 residues long. Germline-derived CDR1 and CDR2 are LNHNV and YYDKDF (reference sequence). The CDR3 sequence: CATSRDKQPQHF. CDR3 nucleotide sequence: TGTGCCACCAGCAGAGATAAACAGCCCCAGCATTTT. Supplemented by reference TRBV15 and TRBJ1-5, the full variable domain reads DAMVIQNPRYQVTQFGKPVTLSCSQTLNHNVMYWYQQKSSQAPKLLFHYYDKDFNNEADTPDNFQSRRPNTSFCFLDIRSPGLGDTAMYLCATSRDKQPQHFGDGTRLSIL.

The genes are TRBV7-7 and TRBJ2-2, with D uncertain. The CDR3 runs to 16 residues. V shed 3 bases and J shed 2 bases, with 13 bases lying between them. Germline lookup yields CDR1 SSHAT and CDR2 FNYEAQ (reference sequence). The chain's CDR3 is CASSLRRDINTGELFF. As DNA, the CDR3 is TGTGCCAGCAGCTTGCGCCGAGACATTAACACCGGGGAGCTGTTTTTT.

The rearrangement links TRBV19 to TRBJ1-2; D is perhaps TRBD1 (5 bases). Germline assignment: CDR1 LNHDA and CDR2 SQIVND (reference sequence). The CDR3 extends over 13 amino acids. Between the trimmed V and J ends, which lost 8 bases and 3 bases, there was a span of 13 bases. In nucleotides, the CDR3 is TGTGCCAGTCGCTTGGGGGGTGACTATGGCTACACCTTC. Translation gives CASRLGGDYGYTF.

This chain connects TRBV29-1 to TRBJ2-3; possibly TRBD1 for D (5 bases). Germline V gives CDR1 SQVTM, CDR2 ANQGSEA. The CDR3 has 12 residues. The V end was cut by 6 bases, the J end by 2 bases, with 9 bases between. The CDR3 reads CSVQVTTDTQYF. The CDR3 region has the DNA TGCAGCGTACAGGTTACCACAGATACGCAGTATTTT.

Here the CDR3 reads CASSRGVETQYF. The CDR3 nucleotides are TGTGCCAGCAGCCGGGGGGTAGAGACCCAGTACTTC. The gene calls are TRBV5-5 and TRBJ2-5, with 7 bases matching TRBD2. V shed 4 bases and J 4 bases; nucleotides not matched to a gene: 1. CDR3 length: 12 amino acids. Germline CDR1 and CDR2: SGHKS and YYEKEE (reference sequence).

This clone was seen a single time. The chain carries TRBV7-8 and TRBJ2-7; possible D gene TRBD2, 5 bases. The CDR3 covers 13 residues. The V and J ends lost 6 bases and 4 bases respectively, with 13 bases between them. Germline V gene data show CDR1 as SGHVS and CDR2 as FQNEAQ. The CDR3 DNA is TGTGCCAGCAGGGGCCGGTGGGAGTACGAGCAGTACTTC. Amino acid sequence: CASRGRWEYEQYF. Full variable domain (remainder filled in from reference TRBV7-8 and TRBJ2-7): GAGVSQSPRYKVAKRGQDVALRCDPISGHVSLFWYQQALGQGPEFLTYFQNEAQLDKSGLPSDRFFAERPEGSVSTLKIQRTQQEDSAVYLCASRGRWEYEQYFGPGTRLTVT.